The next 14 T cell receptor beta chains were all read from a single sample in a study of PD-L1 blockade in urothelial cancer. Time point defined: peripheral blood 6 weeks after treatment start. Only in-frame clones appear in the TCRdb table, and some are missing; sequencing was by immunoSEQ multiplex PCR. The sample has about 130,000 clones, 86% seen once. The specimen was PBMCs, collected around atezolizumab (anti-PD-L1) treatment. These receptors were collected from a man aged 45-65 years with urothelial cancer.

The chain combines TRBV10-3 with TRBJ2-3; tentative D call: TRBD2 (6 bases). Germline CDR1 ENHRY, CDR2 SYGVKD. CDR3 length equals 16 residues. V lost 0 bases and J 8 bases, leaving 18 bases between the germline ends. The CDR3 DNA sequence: TGTGCCATCAGTGAGTCTGGGGCGAGTGTCGGGGGTACGCAGTATTTT. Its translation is CAISESGASVGGTQYF.

The CDR3 DNA follows: TGTGCCAGCGTCCCCCGGGGGGACAGGGGCACCGGGGAGCTGTTTTTT. It codes for CASVPRGDRGTGELFF. The chain combines TRBV2 with TRBJ2-2, with TRBD1 identical over 10 bases. V lost 8 bases to trimming and J lost 4 bases; unmatched junction nucleotides: 10. CDR3 length equals 16 residues. Germline CDR1 reads SNHLY; CDR2 reads FYNNEI.

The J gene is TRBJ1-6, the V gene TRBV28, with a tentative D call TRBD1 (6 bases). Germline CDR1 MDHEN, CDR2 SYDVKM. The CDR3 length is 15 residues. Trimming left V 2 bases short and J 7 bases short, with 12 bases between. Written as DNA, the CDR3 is TGTGCCAGCAGTTTAGCGGGGGCTGGGAATTCACCCCTCCACTTT. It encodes CASSLAGAGNSPLHF.

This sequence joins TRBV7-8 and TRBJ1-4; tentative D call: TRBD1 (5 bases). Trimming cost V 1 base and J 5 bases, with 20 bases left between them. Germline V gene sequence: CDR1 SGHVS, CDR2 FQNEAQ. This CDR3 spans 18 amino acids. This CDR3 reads CASSLVADSWILNEKLFF. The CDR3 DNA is TGTGCCAGCAGCTTAGTGGCCGACAGTTGGATTTTGAATGAAAAACTGTTTTTT.

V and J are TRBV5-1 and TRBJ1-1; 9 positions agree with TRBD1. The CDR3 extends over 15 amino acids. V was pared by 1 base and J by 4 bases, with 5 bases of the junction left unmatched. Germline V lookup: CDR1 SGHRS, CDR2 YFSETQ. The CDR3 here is CASSLNRGRVTEAFF. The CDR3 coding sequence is TGCGCCAGCAGCTTGAACAGGGGGCGGGTCACTGAAGCTTTCTTT. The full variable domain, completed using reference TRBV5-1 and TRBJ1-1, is KAGVTQTPRYLIKTRGQQVTLSCSPISGHRSVSWYQQTPGQGLQFLFEYFSETQRNKGNFPGRFSGRQFSNSRSEMNVSTLELGDSALYLCASSLNRGRVTEAFFGQGTRLTVV.

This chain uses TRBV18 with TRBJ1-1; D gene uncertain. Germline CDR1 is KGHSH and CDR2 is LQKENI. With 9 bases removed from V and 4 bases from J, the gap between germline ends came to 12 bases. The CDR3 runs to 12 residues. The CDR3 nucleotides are TGTGCCAGTTTAGGAGCGGGCACTGAAGCTTTCTTT. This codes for CASLGAGTEAFF.

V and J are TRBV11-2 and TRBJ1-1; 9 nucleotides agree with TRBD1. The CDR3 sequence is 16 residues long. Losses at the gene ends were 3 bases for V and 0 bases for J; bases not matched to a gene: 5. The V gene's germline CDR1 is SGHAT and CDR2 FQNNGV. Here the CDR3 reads CASSFGTGHMNTEAFF. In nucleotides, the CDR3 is TGTGCCAGCAGCTTCGGGACAGGGCACATGAACACTGAAGCTTTCTTT.

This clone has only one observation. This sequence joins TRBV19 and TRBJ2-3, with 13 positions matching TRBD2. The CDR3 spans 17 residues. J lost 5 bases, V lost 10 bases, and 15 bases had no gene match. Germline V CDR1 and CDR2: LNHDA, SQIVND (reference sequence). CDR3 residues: CATDTSGTSGKRDTQYF. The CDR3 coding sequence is TGTGCCACCGATACCTCCGGGACTAGCGGGAAGAGAGATACGCAGTATTTT. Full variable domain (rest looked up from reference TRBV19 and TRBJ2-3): DGGITQSPKYLFRKEGQNVTLSCEQNLNHDAMYWYRQDPGQGLRLIYYSQIVNDFQKGDIAEGYSVSREKKESFPLTVTSAQKNPTAFYLCATDTSGTSGKRDTQYFGPGTRLTVL.

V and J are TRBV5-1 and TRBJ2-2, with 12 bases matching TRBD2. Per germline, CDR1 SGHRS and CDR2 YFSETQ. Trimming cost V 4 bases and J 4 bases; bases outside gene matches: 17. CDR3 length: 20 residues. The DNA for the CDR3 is TGCGCCAGCAGCCGCGATGTAGCAGGGGGACTAGCGGGCCTCACCGGGGAGCTGTTTTTT. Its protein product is CASSRDVAGGLAGLTGELFF.

The CDR3 region has the DNA TGTGCCAGCAGCGGTGTAATGACGCGGGCGAATGAGCAGTTCTTC. Translation gives CASSGVMTRANEQFF. This rearrangement joins TRBV7-2 to TRBJ2-1; the D gene is possibly TRBD2 (5 bases). The germline CDR1 and CDR2 sequences are SGHTA and FQGNSA. V gave up 5 bases and J gave up 7 bases, with 18 bases separating them. This CDR3 contains 15 residues. The full variable domain, in which reference TRBV7-2 and TRBJ2-1 provide the parts outside the CDR3, is GAGVSQSPSNKVTEKGKDVELRCDPISGHTALYWYRQSLGQGLEFLIYFQGNSAPDKSGLPSDRFSAERTGGSVSTLTIQRTQQEDSAVYLCASSGVMTRANEQFFGPGTRLTVL.

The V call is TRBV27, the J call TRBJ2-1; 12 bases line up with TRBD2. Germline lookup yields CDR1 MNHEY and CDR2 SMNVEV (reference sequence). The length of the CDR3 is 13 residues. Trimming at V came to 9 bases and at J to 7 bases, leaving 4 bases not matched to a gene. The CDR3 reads CASRTSGTNEQFF. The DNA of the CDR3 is TGTGCCAGTCGGACTAGCGGGACGAATGAGCAGTTCTTC.

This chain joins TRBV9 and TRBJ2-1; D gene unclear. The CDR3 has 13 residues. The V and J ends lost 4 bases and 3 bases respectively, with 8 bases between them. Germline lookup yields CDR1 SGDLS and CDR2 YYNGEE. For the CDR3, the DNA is TGTGCCAGCAGCAGAGTTGGCTACAATGAGCAGTTCTTC. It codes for CASSRVGYNEQFF.

The chain's CDR3 is CASRPDLSRSGRAQQFF. CDR3 nucleotide sequence: TGCGCCAGCAGACCCGATCTCTCTCGTAGCGGGAGGGCACAGCAGTTCTTC. The chain carries TRBV10-2 and TRBJ2-1; 11 nucleotides match TRBD2. The length of the CDR3 is 17 residues. J was trimmed by 11 bases and V by 6 bases; bases with no gene match: 18. From germline, CDR1 is WSHSY and CDR2 SAAADI.

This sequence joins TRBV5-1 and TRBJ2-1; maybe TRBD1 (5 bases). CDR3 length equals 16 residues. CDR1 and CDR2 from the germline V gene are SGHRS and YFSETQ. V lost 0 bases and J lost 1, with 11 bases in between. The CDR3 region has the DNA TGCGCCAGCAGCTTGGAACCAGGGAAATCCTACAATGAGCAGTTCTTC. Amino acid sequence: CASSLEPGKSYNEQFF. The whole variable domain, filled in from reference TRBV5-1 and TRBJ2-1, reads KAGVTQTPRYLIKTRGQQVTLSCSPISGHRSVSWYQQTPGQGLQFLFEYFSETQRNKGNFPGRFSGRQFSNSRSEMNVSTLELGDSALYLCASSLEPGKSYNEQFFGPGTRLTVL.